This TCR beta chain was found in a study of OX40 agonist ivuxolimab in advanced cancers. Study overall: Intravenous ivuxolimab was administered to patients every 2 weeks at 0.01 to 10 mg/kg. In three patients, partial responses were observed, one with hepatocellular carcinoma and two with cutaneous melanoma.

Study-level results: Clonal expansion was seen in CD4+ and CD8+ blood T cells by week 6 at 0.1 to 3.0 mg/kg. Some patients without response likewise showed low normalized clonal expansion.

As concerns this clone: The antigen is not known.

Per the germline V gene, CDR1 is GTSNPN and CDR2 is SVGIG (reference sequence). The CDR3 runs 14 residues. V shed 7 bases, J shed 0 bases, and the junction held 8 bases outside the gene matches. Method: immunoSEQ multiplex PCR; TCRdb's copy keeps in-frame clones and lacks some. The profile shows 50,000 or so clones, around 93% of them singletons. This TCR was recovered from an adult with an advanced solid tumor such as melanoma, head and neck, liver or kidney cancer. The chain recombines TRBV30 with TRBJ1-1; the match to TRBD1 covers 7 bases. Sequencing was performed on CD4+ or CD8+ T cells sorted from blood, taken in a trial of the OX40 agonist ivuxolimab. CDR3 in DNA: TGTGCCTTAATATACGGGACAGTGAACACTGAAGCTTTCTTT. This encodes CALIYGTVNTEAFF.